This T cell receptor beta chain was captured by sequencing in a study of T cell responses to AZD1222 COVID-19 vaccine. General observations from the study: Only a handful of individuals given AZD1222 were seropositive at baseline. When two AZD1222 doses had been given, Spike-specific TCR breadth and depth rose. Among the donors, most were white British and more were female, and clonal diversity was possibly underestimated.

Concerning this clone: Its antigen remains unidentified.

Assay used: immunoSEQ multiplex PCR; TCRdb lists only in-frame clones, some missing. The sample shows 160,000 or so clones, roughly nine tenths of them seen only once. V was trimmed by 10 bases and J by 1 base, leaving 12 bases between them. The CDR3 has 13 residues. CDR1 and CDR2 (germline): MNHEY, SVGAGI. The sample in question was peripheral blood, obtained on day 0 of AZD1222 vaccination. The receptor was isolated from an adult in good health. The rearrangement links TRBV6-5 to TRBJ2-3; D possibly uses TRBD1 or TRBD2 (5 bases each). The CDR3 DNA reads as TGTGCCACCACCGGGACCGGCACAGATACGCAGTATTTT. Its translation is CATTGTGTDTQYF.